The 27 T cell receptor beta chains in this list originate from one sample, sequenced in a study of tumor-infiltrating lymphocytes in primary liver carcinoma. TCR beta cDNA was reverse-transcribed from around 0.55 ug of total RNA. The reaction used a constant-region primer and ProtoScript II reverse transcriptase. Amplification in three nested multiplex PCR rounds with slightly modified ARM-PCR gave rise to TCR beta libraries. Two initial PCR rounds of approximately 10 cycles each paired TRBV1-TRBV30 forward primers with a C-beta reverse primer. TCRdb processed the multiplex PCR reads anew with MiXCR; each CDR3 protein has one entry. The sample lists 250,000 to 400,000 distinct CDR3 sequences; 65% were seen once. Unsorted whole blood yielded the blood RNA, and germline DNA was also extracted. Sequences were obtained from peripheral blood. The receptor source for this set is a man aged 35 to 55 with primary liver carcinoma and hepatitis B virus infection.

As concerns this clonotype: Being one base from a much bigger clone, this may be a read error. This rearrangement joins TRBV12-3 or TRBV12-4 to TRBJ1-5; a weak D match, TRBD1 (5 bases). V lost 6 bases and J 11 bases, leaving 11 bases between the germline ends. This CDR3 has 11 amino acids. CDR3 protein: CASRFGGAQHF. The CDR3 nucleotides read TGTGCCAGCAGATTCGGGGGAGCCCAGCATTTT.

To note about this clonotype: A much larger clone differs by one base, so this may be a read error. The chain recombines TRBV10-3 with TRBJ2-1; D not resolved. The germline gives CDR1 ENHRY, CDR2 SYGVKD. CDR3 length: 12 amino acids. V dropped 11 bases and J dropped 5 bases, with 13 bases sitting between them. The CDR3 here is CACQNGHNEQFF. The CDR3 DNA reads TGTGCCTGCCAGAACGGACACAATGAGCAGTTCTTC.

The chain uses TRBV18 and TRBJ2-1, with a possible D match to TRBD2 (5 bases). The CDR3 has 13 residues. V lost 1 base to trimming and J lost 8 bases, with 9 bases between them. Germline CDR1 reads KGHSH; CDR2 reads LQKENI. Written as DNA, the CDR3 is TGTGCCAGCTCACCACGGGAGTCACATGAGCAGTTCTTC. Its protein product is CASSPRESHEQFF.

For this clonotype: Given a much more abundant clone one base away, this may be a read error. This chain uses TRBV12-3 or TRBV12-4 with TRBJ2-7; D not resolved. The CDR3 loop spans 12 amino acids. The CDR3, as DNA: TGTGCCTGCAGTTTGACCACCTACGAGCAGTACTTC. Amino acids: CACSLTTYEQYF.

This clonotype was found once. One end of the junction varies from germline; a read error may be responsible. This chain joins TRBV5-4 and TRBJ2-3; a weak D match, TRBD1 (6 bases). The CDR3 has 15 amino acids. Germline-derived CDR1 and CDR2 are SGHNT and YYREEE (reference sequence). The CDR3 sequence is CASSARDTGSDKQYF. CDR3 sequence (DNA): TGTGCCAGCAGCGCCCGGGACACTGGATCAGATAAGCAGTATTTT.

As for this clonotype: A read error may explain this, as a much larger clone is one base away. The rearrangement joins TRBV6-1 to TRBJ2-5, with D tentatively TRBD1 or TRBD2 (6 bases each). The CDR3 consists of 13 residues. Germline-derived CDR1 and CDR2 are MNHNS and SASEGT. CDR3 DNA sequence: TGTGTCAGCAGTGTCGAGGGGGGAGAGACCCAGTACTTC. Its protein product is CVSSVEGGETQYF.

The chain combines TRBV9 with TRBJ2-1; 7 nucleotides agree with TRBD2. The CDR3 is made up of 14 amino acids. Losses at the gene ends were 2 bases for V and 10 bases for J; bases not matched to a gene: 9. Germline-derived CDR1 and CDR2 are SGDLS and YYNGEE. CDR3 bases: TGTGCCAGCAGCGTCCCAAACGTGGGGGGGGAGCAGTTCTTC. Encoded protein: CASSVPNVGGEQFF.

This clonotype occurred many times. The CDR3 loop reads CASSSGTNPSTDTQYF. CDR3 sequence (DNA): TGTGCCAGCAGCTCTGGGACTAACCCTAGCACAGATACGCAGTATTTT. V usage is TRBV11-2 and J usage is TRBJ2-3, with 7 positions matching TRBD2. The CDR3 sequence is 16 residues long. J gave up 0 bases and V 4 bases, and 7 bases lay outside the gene matches. Looked up from germline, CDR1 is SGHAT and CDR2 is FQNNGV.

As for this clonotype: The junction departs from the called germline gene at one end, perhaps through a read error. V gene TRBV11-1 combines with J gene TRBJ2-1, with D maybe TRBD2 (6 bases). The CDR3 has 13 amino acids. The V gene's germline CDR1 is SGHAT and CDR2 FQDESV (reference sequence). CDR3 nucleotide sequence: TGTGTCAGCAGCACGGGACTGTACAATGAGCAGTTCTTC. Translating it yields CVSSTGLYNEQFF.

With respect to this clonotype: One end of the junction varies from germline; a read error may be responsible. The chain carries TRBV29-1 and TRBJ1-3; unclear D gene. The CDR3 is 12 residues long. The germline gives CDR1 SQVTM, CDR2 ANQGSEA. The DNA of the CDR3 is TGCAGCATAAAGTTTAGTGGAAACACCGTATATTTT. Its protein product is CSIKFSGNTVYF.

This chain joins TRBV7-9 and TRBJ2-2, with D possibly matching TRBD2 (5 bases). Trimming removed 4 bases at V and 7 bases at J, with 13 bases between. Germline V gene sequence: CDR1 SEHNR, CDR2 FQNEAQ (reference sequence). The CDR3 is made up of 14 amino acids. The CDR3 DNA reads TGTGCCAGCAGCTCACTAGTTACGGGCGGGGAGCTGTTTTTT. It is translated as CASSSLVTGGELFF.

This clonotype was found once. Given a much more abundant clone one base away, this may be a read error. Because it lacks the conserved phenylalanine or tryptophan at the end, this CDR3 is likely a read error. J is TRBJ2-5 and V is TRBV29-1, with D unclear. V was cut by 6 bases and J by 8 bases, with 10 bases left in between. This CDR3 comprises 10 residues. The V gene's germline CDR1 is SQVTM and CDR2 ANQGSEA. For the CDR3, the DNA is TGCAGCGTCGGTTTTAGTACCCAGTACCTC. It codes for CSVGFSTQYL.

This clonotype was seen a few times. This may be a read error: a much more frequent sequence differs by one nucleotide. V is TRBV29-1 and J is TRBJ2-5, with D tentatively TRBD2 (5 bases). This CDR3 has 13 amino acids. Looked up from germline, CDR1 is SQVTM and CDR2 is ANQGSEA. Written as DNA, the CDR3 is TGCGGCGTTGAGTTAAGCCGGGGTGAGACCCAGTACTTC. Protein: CGVELSRGETQYF.

As for this clonotype: A junction end diverges from the germline sequence, so it may reflect a read error. This CDR3 reads CACSHPTAGHEQYF. CDR3 in DNA: TGCGCCTGCAGCCACCCTACAGCAGGCCACGAGCAGTACTTC. The chain carries TRBV4-2 and TRBJ2-7; D gene ambiguous. This CDR3 comprises 14 residues. The V gene's germline CDR1 is LGHNA and CDR2 YNFKEQ.

Of note for this clonotype: A read error may explain this, as a much larger clone is one base away. The chain carries TRBV30 and TRBJ1-2, with no clear D. The CDR3 runs 12 residues. Germline assignment: CDR1 GTSNPN and CDR2 SVGIG (reference sequence). The ends were cut back, 2 bases at V and 5 bases at J, with 9 bases in the middle. The CDR3 reads CAWSSEAYGYTF. The CDR3 region has the DNA TGTGCCTGGAGTTCCGAGGCGTATGGCTACACCTTC.

As regards this clonotype: This may be a read error: a much more frequent sequence differs by one nucleotide. The chain joins TRBV6-2 or TRBV6-3 to TRBJ2-2, with 7 bases identical to TRBD2. J lost 5 bases, V lost 3 bases, and 6 bases had no gene match. In germline, CDR1 is MNHEY, CDR2 SVGEGT. The CDR3 loop spans 15 amino acids. The CDR3 sequence is CASSYIGRWTGELFF. In DNA, the CDR3 is TGTGCCAGCAGTTATATCGGGAGGTGGACCGGGGAGCTGTTTTTT.

This rearrangement joins TRBV10-3 to TRBJ1-1; tentatively, D is TRBD1 (5 bases). The CDR3 runs to 14 residues. Trimming shortened V by 6 bases and J by 5 bases, and 16 bases separated the two germline ends. Looked up from germline, CDR1 is ENHRY and CDR2 is SYGVKD. CDR3 residues: CAIRDTTLVTEAFF. In DNA, the CDR3 is TGTGCCATCAGGGACACCACCTTGGTGACTGAAGCTTTCTTT.

In its sample, this clonotype was seen a few times. This chain links TRBV6-1 with TRBJ2-5; possibly TRBD1 for D (5 bases). Per germline, CDR1 MNHNS and CDR2 SASEGT. This CDR3 spans 14 amino acids. Trimming pared 8 bases from V and 0 bases from J, leaving 13 bases between. CDR3: CASWGGADQETQYF. The CDR3 coding sequence is TGTGCCAGCTGGGGTGGGGCGGACCAAGAGACCCAGTACTTC.

Turning to this clonotype: At one boundary the junction diverges from the germline segment, which might be a read error. The V and J genes are TRBV6-1 and TRBJ2-5, with a tentative D call TRBD1 (6 bases). The V gene's germline CDR1 is MNHNS and CDR2 SASEGT. This CDR3 region has 13 residues. CDR3 loop: CASSQGGQESQYF. The CDR3 DNA follows: TGTGCCAGCAGTCAAGGGGGACAAGAGAGCCAGTACTTC.

Regarding this clonotype: One end of the junction does not line up with germline, which may come from a read error. The chain has TRBV11-2 and TRBJ2-7, with D possibly TRBD1 on 6 matching bases. The J call may not be correct, given that the DNA end is closer to TRBJ2-1. This CDR3 has 13 residues. Per germline, CDR1 SGHAT and CDR2 FQNNGV. The CDR3 DNA reads TGTGCCAGTAGCTTGTCAGGGACAAGCGAGCAGTTCTTC. This sequence encodes CASSLSGTSEQFF.

This clonotype was seen just once. The V call is TRBV24-1, the J call TRBJ1-2; TRBD1 agrees at 11 bases. The V gene end was trimmed by 11 bases and the J gene end by 6 bases; junction bases not matched to a gene: 7. Germline CDR1 KGHDR, CDR2 SFDVKD. The CDR3 length is 13 residues. CDR3 DNA: TGTGCCATCACCAAGGGACAGGGGGATGGCTACACCTTC. Its translation is CAITKGQGDGYTF.

This clonotype was found many times. CDR3 nucleotides: TGTGCCAGCAGAACCCTCCGGGGGGCCAATGAGCAGTTCTTC. This codes for CASRTLRGANEQFF. The chain carries TRBV6-2 or TRBV6-3 and TRBJ2-1, with TRBD2 as a possible D gene (7 bases). Germline CDR1 reads MNHEY; CDR2 reads SVGEGT. Trimming stripped 6 bases from V and 6 bases from J, with 15 bases between. This CDR3 is built from 14 residues.

This clonotype was recorded at least ten times. The rearrangement joins TRBV29-1 to TRBJ2-1, with D perhaps matching TRBD1 (6 bases). This CDR3 region has 13 residues. CDR1 is SQVTM, CDR2 ANQGSEA, per germline. Trimming left V 7 bases short and J 6 bases short, with 16 bases between. DNA for the CDR3: TGCAGCGCGAGGGGGAATCCGGCCAATGAGCAGTTCTTC. Its translation: CSARGNPANEQFF.

Of note for this clonotype: An end of the junction does not agree with germline; a read error may underlie this. The rearrangement uses TRBV11-3 and TRBJ1-1; no definite D call. This CDR3 comprises 14 residues. Germline V gene sequence: CDR1 SGHNT, CDR2 YENEEA. CDR3 region: CAISLNSMNTEAFF. CDR3 in DNA: TGTGCCATCAGCTTAAACTCGATGAACACTGAAGCTTTCTTT.

The rearrangement joins TRBV5-1 to TRBJ2-1, with a tentative D call TRBD1 (5 bases). Deletions cut 2 bases from V and 4 bases from J, with 10 bases between. CDR3 size: 14 residues. The germline V gene encodes CDR1 SGHRS and CDR2 YFSETQ. CDR3 amino acids: CASSLKDRYNEQFF. The CDR3 nucleotides are TGCGCCAGCAGCTTAAAAGACAGATACAATGAGCAGTTCTTC.

This clonotype was seen a handful of times. A much larger clone sits a single nucleotide away, making a read error possible. The CDR3 region is CANSQGRTNNEQFF. As DNA, the CDR3 is TGCGCCAACAGCCAGGGCAGGACCAACAATGAGCAGTTCTTC. The rearrangement uses TRBV4-3 and TRBJ2-1, with a possible D match to TRBD1 (5 bases). Per the germline V gene, CDR1 is LGHNA and CDR2 is YSLEER. The length of the CDR3 is 14 residues.

On this clonotype itself: Germline and junction disagree at one end, which may indicate a read error. The gene calls are TRBV11-1 and TRBJ2-3; D is ambiguous. Germline V gene sequence: CDR1 SGHAT, CDR2 FQDESV (reference sequence). This CDR3 spans 14 amino acids. The DNA for the CDR3 is TGTGCCAGCAGCTTGGAAAGGAACGCAGATATGCAGTATTTT. Protein: CASSLERNADMQYF.